This T cell receptor beta chain appears in the sequencing data of a study of T cells in Graves' hyperthyroidism and ophthalmopathy. Study as a whole: Staff took peripheral blood when the initial diagnosis was made, before any treatment began.

V lost 0 bases to trimming and J lost 3 bases, with 12 bases between them. Per germline, CDR1 LGHDT and CDR2 YNNKEL (reference sequence). CDR3 length: 15 amino acids. Each person with ophthalmopathy scored at least 3 on the Clinical Activity Score, reached NOSPECS grade 4 or higher, and had been ill under 3 months. This clonotype was seen ten or more times. RNA transcripts were the template for amplifying TCR beta CDR3 regions. When the TCR CDR3 underwent first-round RT-PCR, the HTBI primer set was used. TCRdb re-called the multiplex PCR reads through MiXCR, storing one row per CDR3 protein. The repertoire includes about 600,000 distinct CDR3 sequences, more than 15% of them detected once, and around 3.3% sits in the top ten.

V and J are TRBV3-1 and TRBJ2-7; D is possibly TRBD1 or TRBD2 (5 bases each). The sample was blood. The sequence derives from a woman in her thirties or forties with Graves' ophthalmopathy. CDR3 amino acids: CASSQDWDRRYEQYF. CDR3 nucleotides: TGTGCCAGCAGCCAAGATTGGGACCGCCGCTACGAGCAGTACTTC.